These T cell receptor beta chains were read from a single sample in a study of blood T cell repertoires in COVID-19. Produced via immunoSEQ multiplex PCR; TCRdb's table is partial and in-frame only. Among about 480,000 clones listed, 88% were seen once. The sample was PBMCs or T cells enriched from blood (not recorded which). The source is a woman aged 35 to 49 who had recovered from COVID-19. Each CDR3 is given without its conserved first and last residue.

TRBJ2-5,TRBV2,ASVGMARETQY
TRBJ2-1,TRBV10-3,AISEDSSEQF
TRBJ1-2,TRBV5-1,ASSLSRGGYGYT
TRBJ2-1,TRBV10-3,AIRAGTGSRRGNNEQF
TRBJ2-1,TRBV7-2,ASRKDRGSYNEQF
TRBJ1-1,TRBV29-1,SVLRQGRTYTEAF
TRBJ2-5,TRBV24-1,ATSDPGVTGGETQY
TRBJ1-1,TRBV6-5,ASSYSQFTVEAF
TRBJ2-5,TRBV2,ASSGGTSGRGETQY
TRBJ2-7,TRBV28,ASSSLPGPGGSYEQY
TRBJ2-1,TRBV5-4,ASSRLAGTYNEQF
TRBJ2-5,TRBV19,ASSTDRVEETQY
TRBJ1-4,TRBV12-5,ASGLGLGREKLF
TRBJ2-7,TRBV5-8,ASGRDSSYEQY
TRBJ1-2,TRBV24-1,ATRAAGGSYGYT
TRBJ2-7,TRBV21-1,ASSKYEWADREGPYEQY
TRBJ2-1,TRBV13,ASSPGQFYNEQF
TRBJ2-3,TRBV10-1,ASSPRLAGGADTQY
TRBJ2-1,TRBV9,ASSVRLAGGHDSYNEQF
TRBJ2-1,TRBV18,ASSPVGTSGRNNEQF
TRBJ1-1,TRBV30,AWSVGGAYTEAF
TRBJ1-1,TRBV5-4,ASSQPTGTMNTEAF
TRBJ1-5,TRBV13,ASSSRTENQPQH
TRBJ1-1,TRBV7-7,ASSPGTEVSEAF
TRBJ1-3,TRBV21-1,ASRRRDRRNTIY
TRBJ2-7,TRBV4-1,ASSQGGTTYEQY
TRBJ1-6,TRBV3-1/TRBV3-2,ASSLQGRYNMNSPLH
TRBJ1-2,TRBV12-3/TRBV12-4,ASSLMGAYGYT
TRBJ1-5,TRBV18,ASSPPGGNQPQH
TRBJ2-3,TRBV5-4,ASSLGQADTDTQY
TRBJ1-1,TRBV14,ASSSSVHTGGAF
TRBJ2-1,TRBV7-2,ASSSGLAGGFYNEQF
TRBJ2-7,TRBV25-1,ASSALTGTSGSYEQY
TRBJ1-1,TRBV5-4,ASRTGAKNTEAF
TRBJ1-1,TRBV9,ASSRSGFGTEAF
TRBJ2-5,TRBV14,ASQDLPY
TRBJ2-2,TRBV7-8,ASSPRTSGRTNTGELF
TRBJ1-4,TRBV11-2,ASSDRGREKLF
TRBJ1-6,TRBV6-5,ASSYPLTRAFSPLH
TRBJ2-1,TRBV5-1,ASSLLYEQF
TRBJ1-2,TRBV4-1,ASSQGDRGVGYT
TRBJ2-3,TRBV10-3,AISGTSGSSDTQY